These 15 T cell receptor beta chains came from one sample sequenced in a study of identical twins' blood T cells. One entry per CDR3 protein results from TCRdb running MiXCR on the 5' RACE reads. Of roughly 340,000 distinct CDR3 sequences listed, around 30% are singletons. Sequencing was performed on PBMCs. These receptors originate from a woman aged 18-55 years in good health.

This clonotype was seen many times. The chain joins TRBV20-1 to TRBJ1-1; D unresolved. The V end lost 3 bases, the J end lost 1 base, and 9 bases lay between the germline ends. The germline V gene has CDR1 DFQATT and CDR2 SNEGSKA (reference sequence). This CDR3 spans 13 amino acids. The CDR3 DNA sequence: TGCAGTGCTAGCGGCCACCCGAACACTGAAGCTTTCTTT. Its translation is CSASGHPNTEAFF.

This chain links TRBV20-1 with TRBJ2-3; D perhaps matches TRBD2 (5 bases). CDR1 and CDR2 (germline): DFQATT, SNEGSKA (reference sequence). The CDR3 is made up of 15 amino acids. Trimming stripped 3 bases from V and 1 base from J, with 14 bases between. CDR3 protein: CSASPHGLRTDTQYF. Here the CDR3 DNA reads TGCAGTGCTAGCCCCCATGGACTCCGCACAGATACGCAGTATTTT.

This clonotype was counted between two and nine times. The chain couples TRBV9 to TRBJ1-2; D ambiguous. CDR3 length: 16 residues. The V and J ends lost 3 bases and 6 bases respectively, with 21 bases between them. Looked up from germline, CDR1 is SGDLS and CDR2 is YYNGEE. CDR3 nucleotides: TGTGCCAGCAGCGGGCTATTAACGAGGAGAGGAGATGGCTACACCTTC. Translating it yields CASSGLLTRRGDGYTF. Looking up the rest from reference TRBV9 and TRBJ1-2 gives the full variable domain: DSGVTQTPKHLITATGQRVTLRCSPRSGDLSVYWYQQSLDQGLQFLIQYYNGEERAKGNILERFSAQQFPDLHSELNLSSLELGDSALYFCASSGLLTRRGDGYTFGSGTRLTVV.

This clonotype was seen a few times. V gene TRBV9 combines with J gene TRBJ2-7; TRBD2 aligns across 10 bases. Germline lookup yields CDR1 SGDLS and CDR2 YYNGEE. Unmatched junction bases numbered 6, after V lost 3 bases and J lost 0 bases. The CDR3 runs to 16 residues. The CDR3 bases are TGTGCCAGCAGCGCTAGCGGGAGTATGAGCTCCTACGAGCAGTACTTC. The encoded protein is CASSASGSMSSYEQYF.

In its sample, this clonotype was seen many times. The chain links TRBV25-1 to TRBJ1-2, with D perhaps TRBD1 (6 bases). Trimming stripped 2 bases from V and 6 bases from J, with 16 bases between. This CDR3 region has 15 residues. Germline V lookup: CDR1 MGHDK, CDR2 SYGVNS. The CDR3 region is CASSETGTPLNGYTF. The CDR3 DNA reads as TGTGCCAGCAGTGAAACAGGGACACCTCTTAATGGCTACACCTTC.

The V call is TRBV29-1, the J call TRBJ2-3, with D perhaps assigned TRBD1 or TRBD2 (5 bases each). The CDR3 is made up of 12 amino acids. CDR1 SQVTM and CDR2 ANQGSEA come from the germline V gene. The CDR3 sequence is CRAGVGADTQYF. CDR3 DNA: TGCAGGGCCGGGGTAGGGGCGGATACGCAGTATTTT.

The chain carries TRBV20-1 and TRBJ1-1; D is ambiguous. Trimming stripped 0 bases from V and 1 base from J, with 12 bases between. This CDR3 spans 15 amino acids. From germline, CDR1 is DFQATT and CDR2 SNEGSKA (reference sequence). This CDR3 reads CSARDLERENTEAFF. CDR3 nucleotide sequence: TGCAGTGCTAGAGATCTCGAACGGGAGAACACTGAAGCTTTCTTT.

This clonotype was observed a few times. The chain joins TRBV29-1 to TRBJ2-3; D remains unclear. CDR1 is SQVTM, CDR2 ANQGSEA, per germline. The V and J ends lost 2 bases and 5 bases respectively, with 11 bases between them. This CDR3 spans 13 amino acids. The DNA of the CDR3 is TGCAGCGTTGAAAGCAGAGAAAGAGATACGCAGTATTTT. It yields the protein CSVESRERDTQYF.

The rearrangement links TRBV12-3 or TRBV12-4 to TRBJ2-3; 14 bases fit TRBD2. This CDR3 is built from 16 residues. Unmatched junction bases numbered 6, after V lost 5 bases and J lost 5 bases. The CDR3 reads CASSRLAGGPGDTQYF. DNA for the CDR3: TGTGCCAGCAGTCGACTAGCGGGAGGGCCTGGAGATACGCAGTATTTT.

This clonotype was seen a few times. The chain has TRBV4-1 and TRBJ1-2; TRBD1 is a possible D gene (5 bases). Germline lookup yields CDR1 MGHRA and CDR2 YSYEKL. Trimming left V 1 base short and J 4 bases short, with 13 bases between. The CDR3 totals 15 residues. This chain's CDR3 is CASSQAGNRGYGYTF. As DNA, the CDR3 is TGCGCCAGCAGCCAAGCCGGGAATAGGGGCTATGGCTACACCTTC.

Remarks on this clonotype: An end of the junction does not agree with germline; a read error may underlie this. CDR3 residues: CASSLGQGVETFF. The CDR3 nucleotides read TGTGCCAGCAGTTTAGGACAGGGAGTTGAAACTTTCTTT. This rearrangement joins TRBV12-3 or TRBV12-4 to TRBJ1-1, with 7 bases lining up with TRBD1. The CDR3 loop spans 13 amino acids.

This clonotype was counted a few times. V and J are TRBV6-1 and TRBJ1-3; D is unclear. The ends were cut back, 5 bases at V and 0 bases at J, with 11 bases in the middle. CDR1 and CDR2 (germline): MNHNS, SASEGT. This CDR3 contains 15 residues. In nucleotides, the CDR3 is TGTGCCAGCAGTCCGGACGGGAGCTCTGGAAACACCATATATTTT. The encoded protein is CASSPDGSSGNTIYF.

V and J are TRBV6-2 or TRBV6-3 and TRBJ2-1; maybe TRBD1 (6 bases). Per germline, CDR1 MNHEY and CDR2 SVGEGT. The CDR3 sequence is 14 residues long. V shed 3 bases and J shed 8 bases, with 14 bases lying between them. The CDR3: CASSYGFGGDEQFF. CDR3 DNA: TGTGCCAGCAGTTATGGATTTGGGGGCGATGAGCAGTTCTTC.

The rearrangement links TRBV3-1 to TRBJ2-2, with unresolved D. The CDR3 covers 16 residues. Trimming took off 5 bases at V and 0 bases at J, with 13 bases between the two ends. Germline V gives CDR1 LGHDT, CDR2 YNNKEL (reference sequence). The chain's CDR3 is CASSTREEPNTGELFF. For the CDR3, the DNA is TGTGCCAGCAGCACCCGTGAGGAACCGAACACCGGGGAGCTGTTTTTT.

Details on this clonotype: The junction departs from the called germline gene at one end, perhaps through a read error. This chain connects TRBV2 to TRBJ2-1, with D unresolved. The length of the CDR3 is 11 residues. Germline V gene lookup returns CDR1 SNHLY and CDR2 FYNNEI. The CDR3 here is CARSEWVEQFF. As DNA, the CDR3 is TGTGCCAGAAGTGAATGGGTTGAGCAGTTCTTC.